What follows describes a single T cell receptor (beta chain). As originally analysed: Estimation of nucleated cell counts relied on the amplification of reference gene primers. Clones were sequenced by immunoSEQ multiplex PCR, and TCRdb holds only the in-frame ones, with some missing. V and J calls and clone size are those listed in that table; D and trimming were worked out from the DNA. The top ten hold 0.75% to 0.95% of the sample, which has around 210,000 clones, 80% to 90% seen once. The source of the sample is a study of blood T cell repertoires in COVID-19. Across the whole study: The samples span acute and convalescent COVID-19 from the United States, Italy and Spain. PBMCs, B-cell-depleted T cells, or T cells were the source of the cDNA or gDNA that made up the material.

Germline trimming cut 3 bases from V and 7 bases from J; bases unmatched to any gene: 7. Germline lookup yields CDR1 KGHDR and CDR2 SFDVKD. The CDR3 is made up of 16 amino acids. The chain uses TRBV24-1 and TRBJ2-2; TRBD1 matches 10 bases. The origin of this receptor is a woman aged 70-85 years with acute or convalescent COVID-19. Sequencing was performed on peripheral blood. In DNA, the CDR3 is TGTGCCACCAGTGATCCATCGACAGGGGGCGTCGGGGAGCTGTTTTTT. Its translation is CATSDPSTGGVGELFF.